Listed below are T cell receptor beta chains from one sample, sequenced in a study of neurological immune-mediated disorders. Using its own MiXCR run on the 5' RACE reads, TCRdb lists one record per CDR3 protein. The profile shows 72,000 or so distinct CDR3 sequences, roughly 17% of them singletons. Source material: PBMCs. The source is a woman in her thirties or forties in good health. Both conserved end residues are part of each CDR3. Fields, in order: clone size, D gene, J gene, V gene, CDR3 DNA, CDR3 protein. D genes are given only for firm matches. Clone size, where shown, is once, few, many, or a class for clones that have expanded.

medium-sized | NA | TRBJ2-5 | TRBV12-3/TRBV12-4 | TGTGCCAGCAGTTTGACTAGGTGGGAGACCCAGTACTTC | CASSLTRWETQYF
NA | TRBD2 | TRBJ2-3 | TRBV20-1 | TGCAGTACTAGAATTGAGCGGGAGAGCACAGATACGCAGTATTTT | CSTRIERESTDTQYF
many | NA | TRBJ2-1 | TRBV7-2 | TGTGCCAGCAGCCAACGACTGGGTGAGCAGTTCTTC | CASSQRLGEQFF
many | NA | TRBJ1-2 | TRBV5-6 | TGTGCCAGCAGCTTGGTACCGGGTGGCTACACCTTC | CASSLVPGGYTF
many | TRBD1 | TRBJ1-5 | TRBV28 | TGTGCCAGCAGGGACAGGGTAGTTAATCAGCCCCAGCATTTT | CASRDRVVNQPQHF
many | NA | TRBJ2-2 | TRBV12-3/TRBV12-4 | TGTGCCAGCAGTCTGGGTGACGTTAACACCGGGGAGCTGTTTTTT | CASSLGDVNTGELFF
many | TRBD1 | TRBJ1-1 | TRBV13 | TGTGCCAGCAGCTGGCGGACAGGGGGGAACACTGAAGCTTTCTTT | CASSWRTGGNTEAFF
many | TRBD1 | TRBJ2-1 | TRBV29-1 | TGCAGCTCACCGGGACAGGGAGGCGATGAGCAGTTCTTC | CSSPGQGGDEQFF
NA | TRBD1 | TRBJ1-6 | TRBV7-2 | TGTGCCAGCAGCTCTACAGGGGAACATAATTCACCCCTCCACTTT | CASSSTGEHNSPLHF
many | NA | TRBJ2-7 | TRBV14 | TGTGCCAGCAGCCAAGATCCGAGGGCCGAGCAGTACTTC | CASSQDPRAEQYF
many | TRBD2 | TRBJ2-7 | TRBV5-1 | TGCGCCAGCAGCTTGGAAGCGGGGGCCTACGAGCAGTACTTC | CASSLEAGAYEQYF
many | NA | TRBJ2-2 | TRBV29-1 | TGCAGCGTTGAGAGGGGGAACCGTAACGGGGAGCTGTTTTTT | CSVERGNRNGELFF
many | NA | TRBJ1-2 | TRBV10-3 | TGTGCCATCAGTGACGAGGGAACGGGATATGGCTACACCTTC | CAISDEGTGYGYTF
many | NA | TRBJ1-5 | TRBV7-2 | TGTGCCAGCAGCTTAGGGGGAATCAGCACCCAGCATTTT | CASSLGGISTQHF
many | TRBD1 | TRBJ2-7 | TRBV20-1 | TGCAGTGCTCTAAGACAGGGAACCTACGAGCAGTACTTC | CSALRQGTYEQYF
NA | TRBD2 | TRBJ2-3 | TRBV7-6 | TGTGCCAGCAGCCCGAGGCGGGGGGGCACAGATACGCAGTATTTT | CASSPRRGGTDTQYF
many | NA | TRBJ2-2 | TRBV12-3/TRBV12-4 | TGTGCCAGCAGTGGAATAGGGCGTACCGGGGAGCTGTTTTTT | CASSGIGRTGELFF
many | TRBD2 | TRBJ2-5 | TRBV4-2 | TGTGCCAGCAGCCAAGGCAGGGGACTAGTGTCTTCAGAGACCCAGTACTTC | CASSQGRGLVSSETQYF
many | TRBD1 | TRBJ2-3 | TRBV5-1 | TGCGCCAGCAGCTTGGTAACAGGGGGCACAGATACGCAGTATTTT | CASSLVTGGTDTQYF
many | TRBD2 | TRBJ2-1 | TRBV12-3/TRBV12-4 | TGTGCCAGCAGGGGGACTAGCAGAGAGCAGTTCTTC | CASRGTSREQFF
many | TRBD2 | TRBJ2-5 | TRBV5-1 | TGCGCCAGCAGCGCTAGCGGGGGGACAGAGACCCAGTACTTC | CASSASGGTETQYF
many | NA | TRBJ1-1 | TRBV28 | TGTGCCAGCAGTAGCCCTCGGGGTAGGTCAGACACTGAAGCTTTCTTT | CASSSPRGRSDTEAFF
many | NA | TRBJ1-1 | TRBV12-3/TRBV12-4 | TGTGCCAGCAGTGATACCGGGACCCTCCGAGGGACTGAAGCTTTCTTT | CASSDTGTLRGTEAFF
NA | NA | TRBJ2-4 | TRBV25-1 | TGTGCCAGCAGTGGGGTGGCGGGGACAGCCAAAAACATTCAGTACTTC | CASSGVAGTAKNIQYF
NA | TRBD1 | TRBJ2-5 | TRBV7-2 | TGTGCCAGCAGCCCTCAGGGGGCCGGTGAGACCCAGTACTTC | CASSPQGAGETQYF
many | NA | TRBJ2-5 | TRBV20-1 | TGCAGTGCTGTACTAGGACAAGAGACCCAGTACTTC | CSAVLGQETQYF
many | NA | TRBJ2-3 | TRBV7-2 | TGTGCCAGCAGCTCCCGCCGGGAGCCACAAGATACGCAGTATTTT | CASSSRREPQDTQYF
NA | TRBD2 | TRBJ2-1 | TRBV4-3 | TGCGCCAGCAGCTTCGGACTAGCGGGGAATGAGCAGTTCTTC | CASSFGLAGNEQFF
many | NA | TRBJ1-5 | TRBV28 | TGTGCCAGCAGTTTTAATCAGCCCCAGCATTTT | CASSFNQPQHF